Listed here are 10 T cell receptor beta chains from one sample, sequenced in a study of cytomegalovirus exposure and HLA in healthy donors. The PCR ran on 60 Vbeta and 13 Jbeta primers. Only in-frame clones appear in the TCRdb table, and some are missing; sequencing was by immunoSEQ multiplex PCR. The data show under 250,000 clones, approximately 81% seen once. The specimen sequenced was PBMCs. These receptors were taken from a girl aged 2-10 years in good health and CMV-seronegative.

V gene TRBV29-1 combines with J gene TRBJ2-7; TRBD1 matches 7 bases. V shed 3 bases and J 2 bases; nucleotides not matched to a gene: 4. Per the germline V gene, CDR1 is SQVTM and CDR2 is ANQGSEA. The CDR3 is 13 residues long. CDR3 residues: CSVDEGAPYEQYF. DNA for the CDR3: TGCAGCGTTGATGAGGGGGCCCCCTACGAGCAGTACTTC.

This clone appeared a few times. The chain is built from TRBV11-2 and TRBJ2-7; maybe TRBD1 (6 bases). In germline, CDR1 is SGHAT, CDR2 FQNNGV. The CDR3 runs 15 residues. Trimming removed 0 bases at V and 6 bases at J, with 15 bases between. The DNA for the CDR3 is TGTGCCAGCAGCTTAGATGGGGGCCCCCTTTTCGAGCAGTACTTC. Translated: CASSLDGGPLFEQYF.

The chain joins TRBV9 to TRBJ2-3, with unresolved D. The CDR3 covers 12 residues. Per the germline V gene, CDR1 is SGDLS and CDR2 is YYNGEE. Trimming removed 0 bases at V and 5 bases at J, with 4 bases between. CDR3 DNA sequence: TGTGCCAGCAGCGTAGGTCAAGATACGCAGTATTTT. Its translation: CASSVGQDTQYF.

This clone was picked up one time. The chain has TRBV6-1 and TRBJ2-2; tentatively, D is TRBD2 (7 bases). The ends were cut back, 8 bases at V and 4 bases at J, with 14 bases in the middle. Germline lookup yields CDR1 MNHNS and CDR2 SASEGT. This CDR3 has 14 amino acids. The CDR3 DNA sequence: TGTGCCAGCCAGAGGGGGGGCCTCACCGGGGAGCTGTTTTTT. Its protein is CASQRGGLTGELFF.

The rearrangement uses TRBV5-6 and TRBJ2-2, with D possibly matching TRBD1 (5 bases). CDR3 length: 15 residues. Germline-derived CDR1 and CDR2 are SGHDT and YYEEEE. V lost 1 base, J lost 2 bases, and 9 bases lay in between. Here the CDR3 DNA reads TGTGCCAGCAGCTTGCAGGGAACAAACACCGGGGAGCTGTTTTTT. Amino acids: CASSLQGTNTGELFF.

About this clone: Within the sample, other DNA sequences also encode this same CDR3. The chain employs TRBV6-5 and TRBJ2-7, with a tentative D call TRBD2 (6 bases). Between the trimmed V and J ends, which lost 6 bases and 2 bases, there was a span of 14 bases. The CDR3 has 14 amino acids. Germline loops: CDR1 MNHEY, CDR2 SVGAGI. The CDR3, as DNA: TGTGCCAGCAGCGACCGGGGACTCCCCTACGAGCAGTACTTC. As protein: CASSDRGLPYEQYF.

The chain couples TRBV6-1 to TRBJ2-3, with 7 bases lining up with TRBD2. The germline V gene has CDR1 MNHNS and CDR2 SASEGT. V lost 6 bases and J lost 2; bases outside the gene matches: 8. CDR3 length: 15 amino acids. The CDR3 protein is CASSLPSGLTDTQYF. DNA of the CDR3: TGTGCCAGCAGCCTCCCTAGCGGCCTCACAGATACGCAGTATTTT.

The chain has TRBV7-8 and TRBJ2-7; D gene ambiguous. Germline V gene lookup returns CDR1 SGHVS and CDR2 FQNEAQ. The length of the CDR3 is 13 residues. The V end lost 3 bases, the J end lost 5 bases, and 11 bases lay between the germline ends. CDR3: CASSFSRRDEQYF. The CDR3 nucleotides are TGTGCCAGCAGCTTCTCGCGGAGAGACGAGCAGTACTTC.

Written as DNA, the CDR3 is TGCGCCAGCAGCTTGGCCGGAGCTAGCGGGGGGGCAGATACGCAGTATTTT. Translating gives CASSLAGASGGADTQYF. The chain uses TRBV5-1 and TRBJ2-3; 12 bases are a match to TRBD2. The length of the CDR3 is 17 residues. From germline, CDR1 is SGHRS and CDR2 YFSETQ. With V trimmed by 0 bases and J by 4 bases, 6 bases remained unmatched.

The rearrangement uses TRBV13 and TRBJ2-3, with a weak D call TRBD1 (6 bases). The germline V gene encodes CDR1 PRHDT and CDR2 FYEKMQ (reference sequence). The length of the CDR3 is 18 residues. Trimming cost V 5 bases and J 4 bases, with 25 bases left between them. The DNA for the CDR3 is TGTGCCAGCAGCCCCCCAAGCCCGGGCAGGGGAATGGCAGATACGCAGTATTTT. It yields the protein CASSPPSPGRGMADTQYF.